These 17 T cell receptor beta chains share one sample of origin, sequenced in a study of blood T cell repertoires in COVID-19. The data were produced by immunoSEQ multiplex PCR, yet TCRdb's version contains in-frame clones alone and is incomplete. The profile shows some 220,000 clones, over 70% of them singletons. Sequenced sample: peripheral blood. The receptors stem from a woman aged 65 to 85 with acute or convalescent COVID-19.

This clone was counted a single time. Mismatch with germline at one junction end may stem from a read error. V usage is TRBV24-1 and J usage is TRBJ2-1; D unresolved. This CDR3 spans 14 amino acids. Germline CDR1 reads KGHDR; CDR2 reads SFDVKD. CDR3 bases: TGTGCCACAAGTGATCCGGCGGTTCTCAATGAGCAGTTCTTC. Its protein is CATSDPAVLNEQFF.

V usage is TRBV5-6 and J usage is TRBJ1-1, with 8 positions matching TRBD1. The CDR3 covers 14 residues. V was clipped by 4 bases and J by 8 bases; unmatched bases: 10. Germline CDR1 reads SGHDT; CDR2 reads YYEEEE. The DNA of the CDR3 is TGTGCCAGCAGCCCTCTGGACAGGGAGGGCGAAGCTTTCTTT. Translation gives CASSPLDREGEAFF. Based on the CDR3 plus reference TRBV5-6 and TRBJ1-1, the full variable domain is DAGVTQSPTHLIKTRGQQVTLRCSPKSGHDTVSWYQQALGQGPQFIFQYYEEEERQRGNFPDRFSGHQFPNYSSELNVNALLLGDSALYLCASSPLDREGEAFFGQGTRLTVV.

The chain joins TRBV30 to TRBJ2-7; a possible D gene is TRBD1 (5 bases). Germline CDR1 and CDR2: GTSNPN and SVGIG (reference sequence). V was cut by 1 base and J by 2 bases, with 6 bases left in between. The CDR3 runs to 12 residues. The CDR3 is CAWSARAYEQYV. The CDR3 bases are TGTGCCTGGAGTGCCAGGGCCTACGAGCAGTACGTC.

This rearrangement joins TRBV10-2 to TRBJ2-3, with 13 bases lining up with TRBD2. CDR3 length: 16 residues. Germline-derived CDR1 and CDR2 are WSHSY and SAAADI. Trimming cost V 2 bases and J 4 bases; bases outside gene matches: 3. The DNA of the CDR3 is TGCGCCAGCAGTGAGGGACTAGCGGGGGCGGCAGATACGCAGTATTTT. Translation gives CASSEGLAGAADTQYF.

The gene calls are TRBV6-2 or TRBV6-3 and TRBJ2-1, with D tentatively TRBD1 (5 bases). CDR1 is MNHEY and CDR2 is SVGEGT in the germline V gene. Deletions cut 5 bases from V and 8 bases from J, with 19 bases between. This CDR3 spans 15 amino acids. The CDR3 here is CASSSRVGFRDEQFF. The CDR3 nucleotides are TGTGCCAGCAGTAGCAGGGTAGGGTTTAGGGATGAGCAGTTCTTC.

CDR3 protein: CASSQEPRLAGGRSYEQYF. The CDR3 DNA reads TGCGCCAGCAGCCAAGAGCCTCGGCTAGCGGGGGGGCGATCCTACGAGCAGTACTTC. This chain joins TRBV4-1 and TRBJ2-7; 12 positions agree with TRBD2. Germline V gene lookup returns CDR1 MGHRA and CDR2 YSYEKL. Losses at the gene ends were 0 bases for V and 1 base for J; bases not matched to a gene: 10. The CDR3 has 19 amino acids.

The chain joins TRBV30 to TRBJ1-2, with 9 bases aligning to TRBD1. CDR1 and CDR2 (germline): GTSNPN, SVGIG (reference sequence). This CDR3 has 14 amino acids. V lost 2 bases to trimming and J lost 10 bases; unmatched junction nucleotides: 11. The CDR3 region has the DNA TGTGCCTGGAGTCGAGCGGGACAGGGATACGACTACACCTTC. As protein: CAWSRAGQGYDYTF.

The genes are TRBV3-1 (or the pseudogene TRBV3-2) and TRBJ2-3; TRBD2 agrees at 11 bases. Germline trimming cut 2 bases from V and 1 base from J; bases unmatched to any gene: 11. Germline V lookup: CDR1 LGHDT, CDR2 YNNKEL (reference sequence). The length of the CDR3 is 19 residues. In DNA, the CDR3 is TGTGCCAGCAGCCAATACCTAGCGGGGGGCCCCGGGGGCACAGATACGCAGTATTTT. Residues: CASSQYLAGGPGGTDTQYF.

The CDR3 DNA sequence: TGTGCCAGCAGCTCTTCCGGGACACTGAAAGAGACCCAGTACTTC. Its protein is CASSSSGTLKETQYF. This chain uses TRBV11-2 with TRBJ2-5, with a possible D match to TRBD1 (6 bases). The V end lost 4 bases, the J end lost 3 bases, and 15 bases lay between the germline ends. From germline, CDR1 is SGHAT and CDR2 FQNNGV. The CDR3 spans 15 residues.

Details on this clone: Other DNA sequences within the sample encode an identical CDR3. V gene TRBV19 combines with J gene TRBJ2-5; 9 bases fit TRBD2. The J segment lost 5 bases and the V segment lost 3 bases, leaving 4 bases of the junction unmatched. Germline V CDR1 and CDR2: LNHDA, SQIVND (reference sequence). The CDR3 length is 14 residues. CDR3 sequence: CASSMGTSPETQYF. The CDR3 coding sequence is TGTGCCAGTAGTATGGGGACTAGCCCGGAGACCCAGTACTTC.

This sequence joins TRBV7-8 and TRBJ2-3; 7 bases are shared with TRBD2. Germline CDR1 SGHVS, CDR2 FQNEAQ. This CDR3 is built from 17 residues. V trimming: 2 bases; J trimming: 2 bases; junction bases outside the gene matches: 10. The CDR3 spells CASSLIRLSGSTDTQYF. The CDR3 DNA reads TGTGCCAGCAGCTTAATCCGGCTTAGCGGGTCCACAGATACGCAGTATTTT.

CDR3 nucleotides: TGTGCCAGCAGGGAAAGGGGGACCGGGGAGCTGTTTTTT. Its translation: CASRERGTGELFF. The J gene is TRBJ2-2, the V gene TRBV13; D may be TRBD1 (6 bases). Germline V gene sequence: CDR1 PRHDT, CDR2 FYEKMQ (reference sequence). Trimming removed 6 bases from V and 5 bases from J, with 10 bases in between. The CDR3 is made up of 13 amino acids.

This clone was observed a single time. The genes are TRBV19 and TRBJ2-3; D is ambiguous. From germline, CDR1 is LNHDA and CDR2 SQIVND (reference sequence). With 7 bases removed from V and 2 bases from J, the gap between germline ends came to 13 bases. The length of the CDR3 is 14 residues. In DNA, the CDR3 is TGTGCCAGTACCATAGGCGGCCACACAGATACGCAGTATTTT. Translation gives CASTIGGHTDTQYF.

In its sample, this clone was seen a few times. The V and J genes are TRBV19 and TRBJ2-6; 8 nucleotides align to TRBD1. J gave up 2 bases and V 5 bases, and 8 bases lay outside the gene matches. Per germline, CDR1 LNHDA and CDR2 SQIVND (reference sequence). The CDR3 loop spans 17 amino acids. In DNA, the CDR3 is TGTGCCAGTAGTTCCGGGACAGGAAGTACTGGGGCCAACGTCCTGACTTTC. Its protein is CASSSGTGSTGANVLTF.

The rearrangement links TRBV30 to TRBJ2-1; D call uncertain. The CDR3 length is 12 residues. The germline CDR1 and CDR2 sequences are GTSNPN and SVGIG (reference sequence). V lost 4 bases, J lost 9 bases, and 13 bases lay in between. This chain's CDR3 is CAWTRHGGEQFF. The CDR3 nucleotides are TGTGCCTGGACGCGCCACGGCGGTGAGCAGTTCTTC.

The CDR3 bases are TGTGCCAGCAACCAGGGGTTAGGACGTGGCTACACCTTC. Protein sequence: CASNQGLGRGYTF. V is TRBV7-9 and J is TRBJ1-2; a possible D gene is TRBD1 (6 bases). Trimming took off 7 bases at V and 7 bases at J, with 16 bases between the two ends. There are 13 residues in the CDR3. In germline, CDR1 is SEHNR, CDR2 FQNEAQ (reference sequence).

The sample holds a few counts of this clone. The chain carries TRBV4-2 and TRBJ1-5; perhaps TRBD1 as D (5 bases). This CDR3 is built from 16 residues. Trimming took off 0 bases at V and 3 bases at J, with 12 bases between the two ends. Germline CDR1 is LGHNA and CDR2 is YNFKEQ. CDR3 bases: TGTGCCAGCAGCCAAGAGGGGGGAGTGAACAATCAGCCCCAGCATTTT. The encoded protein is CASSQEGGVNNQPQHF.